This TCR beta chain was captured by sequencing in a study of T cells after yellow fever vaccination. This clonotype was found many times. V lost 0 bases to trimming and J lost 0 bases, with 13 bases between them. From germline, CDR1 is SGHRS and CDR2 YFSETQ. The CDR3 runs 17 residues. Via MiXCR, TCRdb re-called the 5' RACE reads, giving one row per CDR3 protein. The profile shows approximately 330,000 distinct CDR3 sequences, 4.1% of them singletons. The specimen comprised PBMCs, sampled 5 days after the yellow fever booster vaccination. The V gene is TRBV5-1, the J gene TRBJ1-3; D is uncertain. The receptor was derived from a man younger than 35 who received the YFV17D yellow fever vaccine. CDR3 sequence reads: CASSLADGGNSGNTIYF. In DNA form, the CDR3 reads TGCGCCAGCAGCTTGGCCGACGGAGGAAACTCTGGAAACACCATATATTTT.